The 20 T cell receptor beta chains in this list originate from one sample, sequenced in a study of blood T cell repertoires in COVID-19. Repertoires were generated with immunoSEQ multiplex PCR, while TCRdb's copy carries only in-frame clones and drops some. The sample lists 400,000 to 450,000 clones, 70% to 90% occurring once. The sequenced material came from peripheral blood. The receptor source for this set is a woman aged 45-60 years with COVID-19, enrolled during active disease.

The chain uses TRBV9 and TRBJ2-5, with TRBD2 matching 7 bases. With 4 bases clipped from V and 0 bases from J, the junction kept 9 bases outside the gene matches. Germline-derived CDR1 and CDR2 are SGDLS and YYNGEE. CDR3 length: 16 residues. CDR3 protein: CASSTGGVLYQETQYF. The CDR3 DNA follows: TGTGCCAGCAGCACGGGGGGAGTTCTGTACCAAGAGACCCAGTACTTC.

V gene TRBV4-2 combines with J gene TRBJ1-2; 8 nucleotides agree with TRBD1. Germline V lookup: CDR1 LGHNA, CDR2 YNFKEQ. Trimming took 0 bases from V and 6 from J; bases not matched to a gene: 9. The CDR3 runs 16 residues. CDR3 residues: CASSQELETGVDGYTF. In DNA form, the CDR3 reads TGTGCCAGCAGCCAAGAACTCGAGACAGGGGTTGATGGCTACACCTTC.

The V call is TRBV9, the J call TRBJ2-2; D may be TRBD2 (7 bases). V was pared by 3 bases and J by 3 bases, with 18 bases between. CDR3 length equals 17 residues. CDR1 is SGDLS, CDR2 YYNGEE, per germline. Here the CDR3 DNA reads TGTGCCAGCAGCGCACCATTAGGGGGGGACCACACCGGGGAGCTGTTTTTT. Protein sequence: CASSAPLGGDHTGELFF.

The rearrangement links TRBV30 to TRBJ2-2; D unclear. The CDR3 sequence is 13 residues long. In germline, CDR1 is GTSNPN, CDR2 SVGIG (reference sequence). The V gene lost 3 bases and the J gene lost 1 base, with 6 bases spanning the gap. The CDR3 region has the DNA TGTGCCTGGAGCGGCGGGAACACCGGGGAGCTGTTTTTT. Translation: CAWSGGNTGELFF.

The count of this clone is one. CDR3: CASSSETGRYGYTF. The CDR3 DNA reads TGTGCCAGCAGCTCAGAGACAGGGAGGTATGGCTACACCTTC. The chain is built from TRBV11-2 and TRBJ1-2; the match to TRBD1 covers 7 bases. From germline, CDR1 is SGHAT and CDR2 FQNNGV. The V and J ends lost 4 bases and 5 bases, in that order; junction bases with no gene match: 7. The CDR3 length is 14 residues.

The chain couples TRBV5-1 to TRBJ2-1, with TRBD2 matching 7 bases. The CDR3 totals 15 residues. The germline V gene has CDR1 SGHRS and CDR2 YFSETQ. The V segment lost 3 bases and the J segment 5 bases; nucleotides outside the gene matches: 8. The chain's CDR3 is CASSYSSGADNEQFF. CDR3 sequence (DNA): TGCGCCAGCAGCTACAGCAGCGGGGCCGACAATGAGCAGTTCTTC.

This sequence joins TRBV5-4 and TRBJ1-1; no definite D call. The CDR3 spans 15 residues. The germline CDR1 and CDR2 sequences are SGHNT and YYREEE (reference sequence). V lost 3 bases, J lost 4 bases, and 16 bases lay in between. CDR3 region: CASSYRPSPGTEAFF. The CDR3 bases are TGTGCCAGCAGCTATCGTCCTTCCCCGGGCACTGAAGCTTTCTTT.

The chain has TRBV6-6 and TRBJ2-7, with 7 bases identical to TRBD1. The V gene end was trimmed by 2 bases and the J gene end by 2 bases; junction bases not matched to a gene: 3. This CDR3 spans 14 amino acids. Germline CDR1 MNHNY, CDR2 SVGAGI (reference sequence). The CDR3 DNA follows: TGTGCCAGCAGTTACGAGACAGGGACCTACGAGCAGTACTTC. Protein: CASSYETGTYEQYF.

This chain uses TRBV6-5 with TRBJ1-5, with D maybe TRBD1 (5 bases). Trimming pared 10 bases from V and 2 bases from J, leaving 9 bases between. Germline V CDR1 and CDR2: MNHEY, SVGAGI. This CDR3 comprises 12 residues. CDR3: CATVQGNQPQHF. CDR3 sequence (DNA): TGTGCCACCGTACAGGGCAATCAGCCCCAGCATTTT.

CDR3 residues: CASSDFQINYGYTF. The CDR3 DNA reads as TGTGCCAGCAGTGATTTCCAGATTAACTATGGCTACACCTTC. The J gene is TRBJ1-2, the V gene TRBV25-1; D gene unclear. Germline V gene lookup returns CDR1 MGHDK and CDR2 SYGVNS. This CDR3 has 14 amino acids. Trimming stripped 3 bases from V and 1 base from J, with 9 bases between.

This clone appeared once. The genes are TRBV24-1 and TRBJ2-5; D is unresolved. Germline CDR1 KGHDR, CDR2 SFDVKD. This CDR3 has 14 amino acids. Trimming took off 0 bases at V and 3 bases at J, with 7 bases between the two ends. The DNA of the CDR3 is TGTGCCACCAGTGATTTGGCCCAGGAAGAGACCCAGTACTTC. It translates to CATSDLAQEETQYF.

This clone has a single count. The chain joins TRBV10-2 to TRBJ1-2; no clear D gene. This CDR3 contains 16 residues. V lost 5 bases, J lost 6 bases, and 22 bases lay in between. In germline, CDR1 is WSHSY, CDR2 SAAADI. CDR3 in amino acids: CASSHSGGESHNGYTF. The CDR3 coding sequence is TGCGCCAGCAGTCATTCGGGCGGGGAAAGCCATAATGGCTACACCTTC.

This chain uses TRBV9 with TRBJ1-4; 9 bases match TRBD1. This CDR3 is built from 15 residues. Germline V lookup: CDR1 SGDLS, CDR2 YYNGEE. V shed 0 bases and J 7 bases; nucleotides not matched to a gene: 4. The CDR3 coding sequence is TGTGCCAGCAGCGTAGACGACAGGGGGGGTGAAAAACTGTTTTTT. Its translation is CASSVDDRGGEKLFF.

This chain connects TRBV6-2 or TRBV6-3 to TRBJ1-3; no firm D call. The CDR3 contains 17 residues. Germline V lookup: CDR1 MNHEY, CDR2 SVGEGT. Trimming removed 4 bases from V and 0 bases from J, with 16 bases in between. The CDR3, as DNA: TGTGCCAGCAGTTTCCCCATTACTTGGAGCTCTGGAAACACCATATATTTT. Encoded protein: CASSFPITWSSGNTIYF.

CDR3 nucleotides: TGTGCCAGCAGCCACACACAGGGGCGCGACTACAATGAGCAGTTCTTC. Translating gives CASSHTQGRDYNEQFF. V usage is TRBV3-1 (or the pseudogene TRBV3-2) and J usage is TRBJ2-1, with 7 positions matching TRBD1. CDR3 length: 16 amino acids. V gave up 3 bases and J gave up 3 bases; unmatched junction bases: 8. The germline gives CDR1 LGHDT, CDR2 YNNKEL (reference sequence).

This clone was seen a handful of times. This same CDR3 is encoded by further DNA sequences in the sample. J is TRBJ1-1 and V is TRBV6-5; D ambiguous. Trimming removed 7 bases from V and 4 bases from J, with 7 bases in between. Germline lookup yields CDR1 MNHEY and CDR2 SVGAGI. CDR3 length equals 11 residues. The CDR3 DNA sequence: TGTGCCAGCACCCGGGGCACTGAAGCTTTCTTT. It yields the protein CASTRGTEAFF.

This clone was observed a single time. The chain has TRBV10-2 and TRBJ2-1, with 11 bases matching TRBD2. Germline assignment: CDR1 WSHSY and CDR2 SAAADI. The CDR3 length is 14 residues. With 8 bases clipped from V and 4 bases from J, the junction kept 4 bases outside the gene matches. The CDR3 here is CASALAGGYNEQFF. In DNA, the CDR3 is TGCGCCAGCGCCCTAGCGGGGGGTTACAATGAGCAGTTCTTC.

This clone was observed a few times. The V call is TRBV30, the J call TRBJ1-5; D is uncertain. CDR3 length: 13 residues. Trimming removed 3 bases at V and 7 bases at J, with 13 bases between. The V gene's germline CDR1 is GTSNPN and CDR2 SVGIG (reference sequence). DNA of the CDR3: TGTGCCTGGAGCCCACAGCCTCTCCAGCCCCAGCATTTT. Translation gives CAWSPQPLQPQHF.

The chain has TRBV9 and TRBJ1-6; weak D call: TRBD1 (6 bases). The CDR3 has 14 residues. CDR1 SGDLS and CDR2 YYNGEE come from the germline V gene. With 7 bases removed from V and 6 bases from J, the gap between germline ends came to 14 bases. The DNA for the CDR3 is TGTGCCAGCTCCTCAGGACAGTTTAATTCACCCCTCCACTTT. Protein sequence: CASSSGQFNSPLHF. The full variable domain, rest sourced from reference TRBV9 and TRBJ1-6, is DSGVTQTPKHLITATGQRVTLRCSPRSGDLSVYWYQQSLDQGLQFLIQYYNGEERAKGNILERFSAQQFPDLHSELNLSSLELGDSALYFCASSSGQFNSPLHFGNGTRLTVT.

The genes are TRBV28 and TRBJ2-7, with 9 bases aligning to TRBD1. The CDR3 consists of 15 residues. The germline V gene has CDR1 MDHEN and CDR2 SYDVKM. Losses at the gene ends were 6 bases for V and 1 base for J; bases not matched to a gene: 7. The CDR3: CASSHSGTGSYEQYF. CDR3 DNA sequence: TGTGCCAGCAGCCACTCCGGGACAGGGTCCTACGAGCAGTACTTC.